Listed below are T cell receptor beta chains from one sample, sequenced in a study of T-cell reconstitution after alpha-beta-depleted transplantation in children. MiXCR, run by TCRdb on the PCR reads, gives a single entry per CDR3 protein. Of some 300,000 distinct CDR3 sequences in the sample, about a tenth were seen once. The source was PBMCs from the stem cell graft donor, collected from the stem cell graft. These TCRs come from a human donor who donated a stem cell graft to a child with acute lymphoblastic leukemia. The CDR3 runs from the conserved cysteine through the conserved F or W. Fields, in order: CDR3 length, V gene, D gene, J gene, clone size, CDR3 protein, CDR3 DNA. D genes are given only for firm matches. Clone size, where shown, is once, few, many, or a class for clones that have expanded.

>19|TRBV5-6|TRBD2|TRBJ2-3|NA
CASSLGLAGGREGTDTQYF
TGTGCCAGCAGCCTGGGACTAGCGGGAGGCCGGGAAGGCACAGATACGCAGTATTTT
>16|TRBV10-3|NA|TRBJ2-1|many
CAISESTTVFSNEQFF
TGTGCCATCAGTGAGTCTACGACAGTTTTCTCCAATGAGCAGTTCTTC
>12|TRBV5-1|NA|TRBJ2-3|many
CASSLDTDTQYF
TGTGCCAGCAGCTTAGACACAGATACGCAGTATTTT
>18|TRBV6-5|TRBD2|TRBJ2-3|few
CASSYSVRTSSSTDTQYF
TGTGCCAGCAGTTACTCAGTAAGGACTAGTTCTAGCACAGATACGCAGTATTTT
>14|TRBV20-1|TRBD1|TRBJ2-5|NA
CSARGGQGWETQYF
TGCAGTGCTAGGGGTGGACAGGGATGGGAGACCCAGTACTTC
>15|TRBV5-1|NA|TRBJ2-7|many
CASSFLADLTYEQYF
TGCGCCAGCAGCTTTTTAGCGGACCTGACCTACGAGCAGTACTTC
>16|TRBV5-1|NA|TRBJ1-3|NA
CASSLAGRPSGNTIYF
TGCGCCAGCAGCTTGGCCGGCAGACCCTCTGGAAACACCATATATTTT
>16|TRBV19|TRBD2|TRBJ2-1|NA
CASSIRSSGRIDEQFF
TGTGCCAGTAGTATACGTTCTAGCGGGAGGATAGATGAGCAGTTCTTC
>13|TRBV4-1|NA|TRBJ2-5|many
CASSQVEEETQYF
TGCGCCAGCAGCCAAGTTGAAGAAGAGACCCAGTACTTC
>16|TRBV20-1|TRBD2|TRBJ2-7|NA
CSARPLVAGAAYEQYF
TGCAGTGCTAGACCCCTGGTAGCGGGAGCAGCCTACGAGCAGTACTTC
>13|TRBV18|NA|TRBJ1-2|few
CASSPQTNYGYTF
TGTGCCAGCTCACCACAGACTAACTATGGCTACACCTTC
>14|TRBV28|NA|TRBJ2-7|few
CASSAWPDSYEQYF
TGTGCCAGCAGTGCCTGGCCGGACAGCTACGAGCAGTACTTC
>13|TRBV5-6|NA|TRBJ1-5|NA
CASSFGGEQPQHF
TGTGCCAGCAGCTTTGGTGGGGAACAGCCCCAGCATTTT
>15|TRBV30|TRBD1|TRBJ2-5|NA
CAWSPGTGVWETQYF
TGTGCCTGGAGTCCCGGGACAGGGGTCTGGGAGACCCAGTACTTC
>17|TRBV29-1|NA|TRBJ2-6|few
CSVEDSTYFSGANVLTF
TGCAGCGTTGAAGATTCTACTTACTTCTCTGGGGCCAACGTCCTGACTTTC
>12|TRBV20-1|TRBD1|TRBJ1-2|few
CSARQGVGGYTF
TGCAGTGCTAGACAGGGGGTCGGCGGCTACACCTTC
>13|TRBV9|NA|TRBJ2-1|NA
CASSAEDYNEQFF
TGTGCCAGCAGCGCAGAGGACTACAATGAGCAGTTCTTC
>16|TRBV7-8|NA|TRBJ2-6|NA
CASSLAGSSGANVLTF
TGTGCCAGCAGCTTAGCCGGGAGCTCTGGGGCCAACGTCCTGACTTTC
>15|TRBV12-3/TRBV12-4|TRBD2|TRBJ2-2|few
CASRPTSAFTGELFF
TGTGCCAGCAGACCGACTAGCGCGTTTACCGGGGAGCTGTTTTTT
>13|TRBV29-1|TRBD2|TRBJ2-3|few
CSVRGVSTDTQYF
TGCAGCGTCCGGGGGGTTAGCACAGATACGCAGTATTTT
>15|TRBV20-1|TRBD1|TRBJ1-1|few
CSAARDSTMNTEAFF
TGCAGTGCTGCCCGGGACAGCACCATGAACACTGAAGCTTTCTTT
>10|TRBV29-1|NA|TRBJ2-5|NA
CSGGAETQYF
TGCAGCGGCGGGGCGGAGACCCAGTACTTC
>15|TRBV28|TRBD2|TRBJ2-5|few
CASSAGTSGTETQYF
TGTGCCAGCAGCGCCGGGACTAGCGGGACAGAGACCCAGTACTTC
>15|TRBV7-6|TRBD2|TRBJ2-1|many
CASSSIAGYYNEQFF
TGTGCCAGCAGCTCGATAGCGGGCTACTACAATGAGCAGTTCTTC
>15|TRBV27|NA|TRBJ1-1|NA
CASSPIEGMNTEAFF
TGTGCCAGCAGTCCGATCGAGGGTATGAACACTGAAGCTTTCTTT
>15|TRBV20-1|TRBD2|TRBJ2-1|few
CSATKEGRVGTEQFF
TGCAGTGCTACTAAAGAGGGGAGGGTGGGTACTGAGCAGTTCTTC
>14|TRBV5-1|NA|TRBJ1-4|few
CASSRNAGMDKLFF
TGCGCCAGCAGCCGAAATGCGGGGATGGACAAACTGTTTTTT
>17|TRBV6-2/TRBV6-3|TRBD1|TRBJ1-1|many
CASSSQGVGAWVTEAFF
TGTGCCAGCAGTTCTCAGGGGGTAGGTGCTTGGGTCACTGAAGCTTTCTTT
>16|TRBV5-6|NA|TRBJ1-2|few
CASSSRSGARGYGYTF
TGTGCCAGCAGCTCTCGTTCGGGAGCAAGGGGTTATGGCTACACCTTC
>15|TRBV5-1|NA|TRBJ2-1|few
CASSSDSSMGGEQFF
TGCGCCAGCAGCTCAGACAGCTCCATGGGGGGTGAGCAGTTCTTC
>16|TRBV4-3|NA|TRBJ2-1|few
CASSQGAAATYNEQFF
TGCGCCAGCAGCCAAGGGGCTGCAGCGACCTACAATGAGCAGTTCTTC
>17|TRBV4-2|TRBD2|TRBJ2-2|few
CASSQEEVLAGVVELFF
TGTGCCAGCAGCCAAGAAGAGGTCCTAGCGGGAGTCGTGGAGCTGTTTTTT
>15|TRBV12-3/TRBV12-4|TRBD2|TRBJ2-7|NA
CASSLGLAGVGEQYF
TGTGCCAGCAGTCTGGGACTAGCGGGAGTCGGCGAGCAGTACTTC